The rows below give T cell receptor beta chains drawn from one sample of a study of OX40 agonist ivuxolimab in advanced cancers. Sequenced by immunoSEQ multiplex PCR; TCRdb stores in-frame clones only, minus some. Of roughly 110,000 clones in the sample, approximately 90% are singletons; the top ten hold 0.45% to 0.5%. The sequencing here drew on CD4+ or CD8+ T cells sorted from blood, taken in a trial of the OX40 agonist ivuxolimab. These receptor sequences come from an adult with an advanced solid tumor such as melanoma, head and neck, liver or kidney cancer. The CDR3 runs from the conserved cysteine through the conserved F or W. A D gene is named only where the DNA matches it firmly. Clone sizes are given selectively: once, few, many, or a class where the clone is expanded.

d_call	v_call	clone_size	j_call	cdr3_nt	cdr3_aa
.	TRBV10-3	.	TRBJ1-2	TGTGCCATCAGTGAGAGTGGGAGGGGAGACGGCTACACCTTC	CAISESGRGDGYTF
.	TRBV6-5	.	TRBJ1-2	TGTGCCAGCAGTCAGGGGTCTGATGGCTACACCTTC	CASSQGSDGYTF
.	TRBV21-1	few	TRBJ2-1	TGTGCCAGCAGCCCCCAGCGGGGGGGGAATGAGCAGTTCTTC	CASSPQRGGNEQFF
TRBD2	TRBV11-2	.	TRBJ2-2	TGTGCCAGCAGCCCGAGACTAGCAACCGGGGAGCTGTTTTTT	CASSPRLATGELFF
TRBD1	TRBV7-7	few	TRBJ2-7	TGTGCTAGCAGCTTACTACAGGGGGCCTCCTACGAGCAGTACTTC	CASSLLQGASYEQYF
.	TRBV27	.	TRBJ2-2	TGTGCCAGCAGTCCCCCCGGGACTTGGGGCCGCGGGGAGCTGTTTTTT	CASSPPGTWGRGELFF
.	TRBV4-2	.	TRBJ2-5	TGTGCCAGCAGCCATTCAGTCAGGGAAGAGACCCAGTACTTC	CASSHSVREETQYF
.	TRBV7-2	.	TRBJ2-3	TGTGCCAGCAGCTACTTTTGGGGGAGCACAGGTACGCAGTATTTT	CASSYFWGSTGTQYF
.	TRBV18	.	TRBJ1-5	TGTGCCAGCTCATCTTCTGACGGGGCCAATCAGCCCCAGCATTTT	CASSSSDGANQPQHF
.	TRBV30	.	TRBJ2-4	TGTGCCTGGAGTGTGGGAAACATTCAGTACTTC	CAWSVGNIQYF
.	TRBV10-1	once	TRBJ2-3	TGCGCCAGCAGTGGGACCGCCCGCACAGATACGCAGTATTTT	CASSGTARTDTQYF
.	TRBV10-2	.	TRBJ2-3	TGCGCCAGCAGTGGACAGCTTCAGCATACGCAGTATTTT	CASSGQLQHTQYF
.	TRBV7-9	few	TRBJ2-2	TGTGCCAGCCCGGGCGTGGGGAACACCGGGGAGCTGTTTTTT	CASPGVGNTGELFF
.	TRBV7-2	.	TRBJ2-3	TGTGCCAGCAGCTTAGGTGGGGGCCGGGGAGATACGCAGTATTTT	CASSLGGGRGDTQYF
TRBD1	TRBV20-1	.	TRBJ2-7	TGCAGTGTCGGGACAGCCTACGAGCAGTACTTC	CSVGTAYEQYF
.	TRBV11-3	.	TRBJ2-1	TGTGCCAGCAGCTTGGGATACAATGAGCAGTTCTTC	CASSLGYNEQFF
.	TRBV18	.	TRBJ1-1	TGTGCCAGCTCACCAGCAGAAATGAACACTGAAGCTTTCTTT	CASSPAEMNTEAFF
.	TRBV30	.	TRBJ1-5	TGTGCCTGGAGTAGTGGCAACAATCAGCCCCAGCATTTT	CAWSSGNNQPQHF
TRBD2	TRBV19	.	TRBJ2-7	TGTGCCAGTAGTGCACATAGCGGGGTATCCTACGAGCAGTACTTC	CASSAHSGVSYEQYF
.	TRBV6-6	once	TRBJ1-5	TGTGCCAGCAGCCCACCTAGCAATCAGCCCCAGCATTTT	CASSPPSNQPQHF
.	TRBV19	.	TRBJ1-5	TGTGCCAGCTCCCGCTGGGACCGCCCGCCCCAGCATTTT	CASSRWDRPPQHF
.	TRBV4-1	.	TRBJ1-4	TGCGCCAGCATCCTAAACGCGGGGGGTTCTAATGAAAAACTGTTTTTT	CASILNAGGSNEKLFF